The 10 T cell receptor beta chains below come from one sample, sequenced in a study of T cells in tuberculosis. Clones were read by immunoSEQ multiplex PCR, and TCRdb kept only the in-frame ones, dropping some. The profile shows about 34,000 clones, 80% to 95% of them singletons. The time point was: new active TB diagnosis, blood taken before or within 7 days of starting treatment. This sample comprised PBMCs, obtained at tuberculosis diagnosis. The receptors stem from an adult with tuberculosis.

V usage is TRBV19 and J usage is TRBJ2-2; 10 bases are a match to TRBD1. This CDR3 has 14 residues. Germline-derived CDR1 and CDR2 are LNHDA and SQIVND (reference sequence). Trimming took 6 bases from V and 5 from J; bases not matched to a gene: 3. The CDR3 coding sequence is TGTGCCAGTAGCGACAGGGGGCTGACCGGGGAGCTGTTTTTT. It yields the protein CASSDRGLTGELFF.

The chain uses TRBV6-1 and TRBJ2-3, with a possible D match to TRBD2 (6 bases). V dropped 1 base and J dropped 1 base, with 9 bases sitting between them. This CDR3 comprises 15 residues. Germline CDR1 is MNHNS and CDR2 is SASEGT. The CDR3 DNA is TGTGCCAGCAGTGAAGTGGCGGGACGCACAGATACGCAGTATTTT. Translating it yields CASSEVAGRTDTQYF.

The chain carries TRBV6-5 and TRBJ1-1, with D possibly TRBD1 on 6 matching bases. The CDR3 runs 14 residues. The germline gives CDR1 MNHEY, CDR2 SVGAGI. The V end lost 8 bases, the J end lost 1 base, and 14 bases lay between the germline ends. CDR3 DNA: TGTGCCAGCTCCACCATGACAGGGAACACTGAAGCTTTCTTT. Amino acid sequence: CASSTMTGNTEAFF.

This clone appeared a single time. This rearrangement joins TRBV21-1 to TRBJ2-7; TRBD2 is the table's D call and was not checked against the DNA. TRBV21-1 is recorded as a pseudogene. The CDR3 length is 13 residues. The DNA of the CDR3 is TGTGCCAGCAGCAAACGTGCGACCTACGAGCAGTACTTC. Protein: CASSKRATYEQYF.

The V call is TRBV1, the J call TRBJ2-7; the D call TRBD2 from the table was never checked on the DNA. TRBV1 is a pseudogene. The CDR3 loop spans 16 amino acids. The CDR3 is CTSSPFLGTIRAGQYF. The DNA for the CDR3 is TGCACCAGCAGCCCTTTCCTCGGGACTATACGAGCGGGGCAGTACTTC.

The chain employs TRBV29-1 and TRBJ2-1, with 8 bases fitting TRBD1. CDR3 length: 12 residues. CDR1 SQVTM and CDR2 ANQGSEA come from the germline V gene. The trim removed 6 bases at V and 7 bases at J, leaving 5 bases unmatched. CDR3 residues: CSVSGQVNEQFF. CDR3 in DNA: TGCAGCGTCTCGGGACAGGTTAATGAGCAGTTCTTC.

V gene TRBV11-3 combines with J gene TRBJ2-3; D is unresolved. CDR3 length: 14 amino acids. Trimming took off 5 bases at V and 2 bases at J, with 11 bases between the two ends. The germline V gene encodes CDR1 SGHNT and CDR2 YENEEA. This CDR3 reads CASSPYLPTDTQYF. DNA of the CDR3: TGTGCCAGCAGCCCTTATCTACCCACAGATACGCAGTATTTT.

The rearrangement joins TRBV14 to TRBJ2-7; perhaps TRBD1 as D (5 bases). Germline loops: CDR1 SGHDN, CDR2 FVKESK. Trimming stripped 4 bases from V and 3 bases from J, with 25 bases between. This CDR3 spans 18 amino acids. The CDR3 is CASSLKSTDTNLGYEQYF. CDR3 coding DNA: TGTGCCAGCAGCCTCAAAAGTACGGACACCAATCTGGGCTACGAGCAGTACTTC.

The CDR3 sequence: CASKDRGRFLDEKLFF. DNA for the CDR3: TGTGCCAGCAAGGACAGGGGGCGGTTTTTGGATGAAAAACTGTTTTTT. V is TRBV19 and J is TRBJ1-4, with TRBD1 identical over 11 bases. V was pared by 9 bases and J by 6 bases, with 12 bases of the junction left unmatched. This CDR3 comprises 16 residues. CDR1 LNHDA and CDR2 SQIVND come from the germline V gene (reference sequence). Full variable domain (rest looked up from reference TRBV19 and TRBJ1-4): DGGITQSPKYLFRKEGQNVTLSCEQNLNHDAMYWYRQDPGQGLRLIYYSQIVNDFQKGDIAEGYSVSREKKESFPLTVTSAQKNPTAFYLCASKDRGRFLDEKLFFGSGTQLSVL.

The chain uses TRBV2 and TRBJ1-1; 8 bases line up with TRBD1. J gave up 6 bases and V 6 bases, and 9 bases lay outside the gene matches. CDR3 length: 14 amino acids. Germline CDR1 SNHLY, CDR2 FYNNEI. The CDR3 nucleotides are TGTGCCAGCAGCGTTGACAGGGGACCACCTGAAGCTTTCTTT. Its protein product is CASSVDRGPPEAFF.